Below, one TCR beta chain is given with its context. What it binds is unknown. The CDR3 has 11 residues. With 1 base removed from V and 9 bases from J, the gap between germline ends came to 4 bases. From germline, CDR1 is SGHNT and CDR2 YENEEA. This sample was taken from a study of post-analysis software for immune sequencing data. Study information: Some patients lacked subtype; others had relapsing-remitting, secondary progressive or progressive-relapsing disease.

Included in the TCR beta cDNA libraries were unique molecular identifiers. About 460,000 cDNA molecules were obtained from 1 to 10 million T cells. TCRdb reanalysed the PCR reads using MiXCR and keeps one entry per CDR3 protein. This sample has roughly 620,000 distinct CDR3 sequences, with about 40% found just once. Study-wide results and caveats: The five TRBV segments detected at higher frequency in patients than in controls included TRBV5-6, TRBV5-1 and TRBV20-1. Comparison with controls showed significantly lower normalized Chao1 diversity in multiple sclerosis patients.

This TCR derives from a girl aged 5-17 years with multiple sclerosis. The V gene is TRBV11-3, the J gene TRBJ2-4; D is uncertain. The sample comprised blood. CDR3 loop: CASSLGAIQYF. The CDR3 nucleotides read TGTGCCAGCAGCTTAGGAGCCATTCAGTACTTC. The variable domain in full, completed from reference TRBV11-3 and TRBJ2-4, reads EAGVVQSPRYKIIEKKQPVAFWCNPISGHNTLYWYLQNLGQGPELLIRYENEEAVDDSQLPKDRFSAERLKGVDSTLKIQPAELGDSAVYLCASSLGAIQYFGAGTRLSVL.